This T cell receptor (beta chain) was profiled in a study of control samples from healthy donors and cancer patients. Method: immunoSEQ multiplex PCR; TCRdb's copy keeps in-frame clones and lacks some. The repertoire has about 51,000 clones, 88% of them found once; the top ten carry 40%. The origin of this receptor is a man in his fifties or sixties with head and neck cancer. Sequenced sample: PBMCs.

The CDR3, as DNA: TGTGCCAGCAGTCAAGGGACTGGAAACACCATATATTTT. This gives the protein CASSQGTGNTIYF. This chain links TRBV27 with TRBJ1-3; D uncertain. The CDR3 consists of 13 residues. Trimming removed 5 bases from V and 2 bases from J, with 7 bases in between. The V gene's germline CDR1 is MNHEY and CDR2 SMNVEV (reference sequence).